Listed here are 30 T cell receptor beta chains from one sample, sequenced in a study of CD8+ T cells in alopecia areata. Sequencing relied on a cDNA template that was reverse transcribed from extracted RNA. Measured with immunoSEQ multiplex PCR; TCRdb has only the in-frame clones, and not every one. The sample consists of about 110,000 clones, about three fifths of them appearing once. Treatment reported: oral pan-JAK inhibitor, 5-10 mg twice daily. Here the sequenced sample was CD8+ T cells sorted from blood, taken at week 24, from a patient treated with tofacitinib. The source is a human donor with alopecia areata.

This clone is labeled medium-sized. Distinct nucleotide sequences in the sample also encode this CDR3. The chain carries TRBV14 and TRBJ1-1; no definite D call. The V gene's germline CDR1 is SGHDN and CDR2 FVKESK. Between the trimmed V and J ends, which lost 4 bases and 5 bases, there was a span of 11 bases. The CDR3 runs to 13 residues. DNA for the CDR3: TGTGCCAGCAGCCTGCGTTTGGTGACTGAAGCTTTCTTT. Translated: CASSLRLVTEAFF.

This clone came up a few times. The chain recombines TRBV13 with TRBJ1-1; D gene ambiguous. Germline assignment: CDR1 PRHDT and CDR2 FYEKMQ (reference sequence). CDR3 size: 13 residues. Deletions cut 0 bases from V and 6 bases from J, with 8 bases between. CDR3 protein: CASSLGASPEAFF. Here the CDR3 DNA reads TGTGCCAGCAGCTTAGGGGCCTCCCCTGAAGCTTTCTTT. The full variable domain, its missing parts supplied by reference TRBV13 and TRBJ1-1, is AAGVIQSPRHLIKEKRETATLKCYPIPRHDTVYWYQQGPGQDPQFLISFYEKMQSDKGSIPDRFSAQQFSDYHSELNMSSLELGDSALYFCASSLGASPEAFFGQGTRLTVV.

The rearrangement links TRBV29-1 to TRBJ1-2; TRBD1 matches 7 bases. The J segment lost 0 bases and the V segment lost 8 bases, leaving 12 bases of the junction unmatched. This CDR3 is built from 15 residues. Germline CDR1 reads SQVTM; CDR2 reads ANQGSEA. The CDR3 bases are TGCAGCTTAACCGGGACAGAGGAGTCTAACTATGGCTACACCTTC. Amino acid sequence: CSLTGTEESNYGYTF.

The chain recombines TRBV9 with TRBJ1-1; TRBD1 is a possible D gene (6 bases). CDR1 and CDR2 (germline): SGDLS, YYNGEE. The CDR3 spans 17 residues. V lost 0 bases and J lost 0, with 15 bases in between. DNA of the CDR3: TGTGCCAGCAGCGTAGGGGGGGCTCCGACGATGAACACTGAAGCTTTCTTT. It is translated as CASSVGGAPTMNTEAFF.

The V and J genes are TRBV19 and TRBJ2-5, with TRBD1 identical over 8 bases. Trimming cost V 3 bases and J 4 bases; bases outside gene matches: 7. This CDR3 is 15 amino acids long. Germline CDR1 and CDR2: LNHDA and SQIVND (reference sequence). DNA of the CDR3: TGTGCCAGTAGTATTGAGTCGACAGGGGCAGAGACCCAGTACTTC. Translation: CASSIESTGAETQYF.

V usage is TRBV4-1 and J usage is TRBJ2-5; possibly TRBD2 for D (5 bases). The germline gives CDR1 MGHRA, CDR2 YSYEKL. CDR3 length equals 17 residues. V lost 4 bases and J lost 0, with 18 bases in between. Here the CDR3 reads CASSLLEGKMYQETQYF. The CDR3, as DNA: TGCGCCAGCAGCCTCTTAGAGGGAAAAATGTACCAAGAGACCCAGTACTTC.

The chain combines TRBV10-3 with TRBJ2-1; TRBD1 might be the D (5 bases). Per the germline V gene, CDR1 is ENHRY and CDR2 is SYGVKD. The V end was cut by 2 bases, the J end by 4 bases, with 15 bases between. This CDR3 comprises 16 residues. CDR3 residues: CAISETTDSGYNEQFF. In DNA, the CDR3 is TGTGCCATCAGTGAGACAACTGACAGTGGGTACAATGAGCAGTTCTTC.

The chain recombines TRBV7-9 with TRBJ2-3, with TRBD2 identical over 12 bases. Germline trimming cut 5 bases from V and 4 bases from J; bases unmatched to any gene: 7. The V gene's germline CDR1 is SEHNR and CDR2 FQNEAQ (reference sequence). The CDR3 spans 16 residues. The DNA for the CDR3 is TGTGCCAGCAGCCAAGAGGCTAGCGGGGGGGCAGATACGCAGTATTTT. Translated: CASSQEASGGADTQYF.

In this sample, this clone turned up a few times. The V gene is TRBV5-6, the J gene TRBJ2-7; TRBD1 agrees at 7 bases. With 5 bases clipped from V and 3 bases from J, the junction kept 5 bases outside the gene matches. Looked up from germline, CDR1 is SGHDT and CDR2 is YYEEEE. The CDR3 is 13 residues long. The CDR3 region is CASSRDSNYEQYF. CDR3 coding DNA: TGTGCCAGCAGTCGGGACAGCAACTACGAGCAGTACTTC.

The chain uses TRBV14 and TRBJ2-3; D call uncertain. The CDR3 is made up of 14 amino acids. Germline assignment: CDR1 SGHDN and CDR2 FVKESK. V lost 4 bases and J 2 bases, leaving 10 bases between the germline ends. Here the CDR3 DNA reads TGTGCCAGCAGCCCAAAGTCTATCACAGATACGCAGTATTTT. As protein: CASSPKSITDTQYF.

The chain couples TRBV13 to TRBJ2-3; 7 nucleotides align to TRBD1. The CDR3 consists of 14 residues. Germline CDR1 PRHDT, CDR2 FYEKMQ (reference sequence). V lost 4 bases and J lost 6; bases outside the gene matches: 7. The CDR3 DNA is TGTGCCAGCAGCTCCTTGACAGGGCCGGATACGCAGTATTTT. Translated, it gives CASSSLTGPDTQYF. Using reference TRBV13 and TRBJ2-3 for the parts outside the CDR3, the full variable domain is AAGVIQSPRHLIKEKRETATLKCYPIPRHDTVYWYQQGPGQDPQFLISFYEKMQSDKGSIPDRFSAQQFSDYHSELNMSSLELGDSALYFCASSSLTGPDTQYFGPGTRLTVL.

The rearrangement links TRBV29-1 to TRBJ2-1; D call uncertain. The CDR3 runs 14 residues. Germline V gives CDR1 SQVTM, CDR2 ANQGSEA. Trimming stripped 6 bases from V and 0 bases from J, with 12 bases between. This chain's CDR3 is CSVVKDSSYNEQFF. CDR3 DNA sequence: TGCAGCGTAGTGAAGGATAGCTCCTACAATGAGCAGTTCTTC.

The rearrangement uses TRBV5-6 and TRBJ2-7; maybe TRBD1 (6 bases). Germline CDR1 SGHDT, CDR2 YYEEEE. V was clipped by 6 bases and J by 4 bases, with 11 bases between them. The CDR3 runs to 12 residues. For the CDR3, the DNA is TGTGCCAGCACAAGGGGGTCGTACGAGCAGTACTTC. It translates to CASTRGSYEQYF.

This clone has only a few counts. This sequence joins TRBV7-9 and TRBJ1-5; tentative D call: TRBD1 (6 bases). The CDR3 has 16 residues. Germline CDR1 is SEHNR and CDR2 is FQNEAQ (reference sequence). Between the trimmed V and J ends, which lost 1 base and 4 bases, there was a span of 14 bases. This CDR3 reads CASSLELGTNNQPQHF. The CDR3 DNA sequence: TGTGCCAGCAGCTTAGAGCTGGGGACAAATAATCAGCCCCAGCATTTT.

This chain joins TRBV30 and TRBJ2-7, with D perhaps matching TRBD1 or TRBD2 (5 bases each). Trimming pared 0 bases from V and 0 bases from J, leaving 15 bases between. Germline V CDR1 and CDR2: GTSNPN, SVGIG (reference sequence). The CDR3 totals 16 residues. Written as DNA, the CDR3 is TGTGCCTGGAGTGTCCGGCGAGAGGGGAGCTCCTACGAGCAGTACTTC. Its protein product is CAWSVRREGSSYEQYF.

This clone was picked up a small number of times. The gene calls are TRBV13 and TRBJ1-2; 7 nucleotides line up with TRBD1. This CDR3 contains 17 residues. Trimming at V came to 5 bases and at J to 2 bases, leaving 14 bases not matched to a gene. Germline V gene sequence: CDR1 PRHDT, CDR2 FYEKMQ (reference sequence). CDR3 coding DNA: TGTGCCAGCAGCAACTCTGGACAGGCGCCGCCGAACTATGGCTACACCTTC. Protein sequence: CASSNSGQAPPNYGYTF.

V and J are TRBV19 and TRBJ2-1; D call uncertain. The V end lost 7 bases, the J end lost 9 bases, and 10 bases lay between the germline ends. The CDR3 is made up of 11 amino acids. CDR1 is LNHDA, CDR2 SQIVND, per germline (reference sequence). The CDR3, as DNA: TGTGCCAGTACGTACATGGGTGAGCAGTTCTTC. Residues: CASTYMGEQFF.

The chain recombines TRBV9 with TRBJ2-3; a weak D match, TRBD1 (6 bases). Trimming removed 0 bases at V and 4 bases at J, with 9 bases between. CDR1 is SGDLS and CDR2 is YYNGEE in the germline V gene. This CDR3 comprises 14 residues. The CDR3 coding sequence is TGTGCCAGCAGCGTAGTTGGGGGCCCAGATACGCAGTATTTT. This gives the protein CASSVVGGPDTQYF. Looking up the rest from reference TRBV9 and TRBJ2-3 gives the full variable domain: DSGVTQTPKHLITATGQRVTLRCSPRSGDLSVYWYQQSLDQGLQFLIQYYNGEERAKGNILERFSAQQFPDLHSELNLSSLELGDSALYFCASSVVGGPDTQYFGPGTRLTVL.

The chain has TRBV5-6 and TRBJ1-2, with D unclear. Per germline, CDR1 SGHDT and CDR2 YYEEEE. Between the trimmed V and J ends, which lost 3 bases and 3 bases, there was a span of 12 bases. The CDR3 has 14 residues. Here the CDR3 reads CASSWKNLDYGYTF. The CDR3, as DNA: TGTGCCAGCAGCTGGAAAAATTTGGACTATGGCTACACCTTC. The full variable domain, completed using reference TRBV5-6 and TRBJ1-2, is DAGVTQSPTHLIKTRGQQVTLRCSPKSGHDTVSWYQQALGQGPQFIFQYYEEEERQRGNFPDRFSGHQFPNYSSELNVNALLLGDSALYLCASSWKNLDYGYTFGSGTRLTVV.

This clone was observed a single time. The V gene is TRBV5-1, the J gene TRBJ2-7; D remains unclear. Germline CDR1 is SGHRS and CDR2 is YFSETQ. V lost 0 bases to trimming and J lost 5 bases, with 3 bases between them. The CDR3 loop spans 11 amino acids. The CDR3 is CASSLGHEQYF. CDR3 nucleotides: TGCGCCAGCAGCTTGGGCCACGAGCAGTACTTC.

The chain joins TRBV7-8 to TRBJ1-6; 9 bases line up with TRBD1. With V trimmed by 3 bases and J by 10 bases, 13 bases remained unmatched. The CDR3 has 17 amino acids. Germline V gene data show CDR1 as SGHVS and CDR2 as FQNEAQ. Written as DNA, the CDR3 is TGTGCCAGCAGCTTCACTCCCGGGACAGGGCTTAAATCACCCCTCCACTTT. It yields the protein CASSFTPGTGLKSPLHF. Full variable domain (rest looked up from reference TRBV7-8 and TRBJ1-6): GAGVSQSPRYKVAKRGQDVALRCDPISGHVSLFWYQQALGQGPEFLTYFQNEAQLDKSGLPSDRFFAERPEGSVSTLKIQRTQQEDSAVYLCASSFTPGTGLKSPLHFGNGTRLTVT.

The chain carries TRBV27 and TRBJ2-7, with D tentatively TRBD2 (5 bases). The germline V and J ends were trimmed by 2 bases and 2 bases, with 7 bases remaining between them. CDR1 and CDR2 (germline): MNHEY, SMNVEV (reference sequence). CDR3 length equals 13 residues. The CDR3 DNA sequence: TGTGCCAGCAGTTTAGGGAGTACCTACGAGCAGTACTTC. Translated: CASSLGSTYEQYF.

V and J are TRBV9 and TRBJ2-3; D gene uncertain. Germline V lookup: CDR1 SGDLS, CDR2 YYNGEE. V was shortened by 0 bases and J by 2 bases, with 13 bases between the two germline ends. This CDR3 has 16 residues. The CDR3 coding sequence is TGTGCCAGCAGCGTAGTCCCCGTGTCCTACACAGATACGCAGTATTTT. Protein product: CASSVVPVSYTDTQYF.

The V gene is TRBV27, the J gene TRBJ2-1, with 11 nucleotides matching TRBD1. The CDR3 spans 15 residues. V lost 6 bases to trimming and J lost 2 bases; unmatched junction nucleotides: 3. The germline V gene has CDR1 MNHEY and CDR2 SMNVEV (reference sequence). This chain's CDR3 is CASRMGQGAYNEQFF. Written as DNA, the CDR3 is TGTGCCAGCAGAATGGGACAGGGGGCCTACAATGAGCAGTTCTTC.

The chain uses TRBV13 and TRBJ1-1; 8 nucleotides line up with TRBD1. The junction had 3 bases not matched to a gene; V was cut back by 1 base and J by 5 bases. Per germline, CDR1 PRHDT and CDR2 FYEKMQ (reference sequence). The CDR3 has 14 residues. The DNA for the CDR3 is TGTGCCAGCAGCTTAGCCAGGGGGCAGACTGAAGCTTTCTTT. This gives the protein CASSLARGQTEAFF.

This chain uses TRBV4-1 with TRBJ2-5, with D hard to call. Germline lookup yields CDR1 MGHRA and CDR2 YSYEKL. V gave up 4 bases and J gave up 7 bases, with 13 bases separating them. The CDR3 is 13 amino acids. The CDR3 loop reads CASSPLGPPTQYF. The CDR3 nucleotides are TGCGCCAGCAGCCCCCTCGGCCCCCCGACCCAGTACTTC.

This clone showed up just a few times. The chain recombines TRBV7-9 with TRBJ2-3; 10 bases line up with TRBD2. The V gene end was trimmed by 5 bases and the J gene end by 0 bases; junction bases not matched to a gene: 14. The CDR3 covers 19 residues. CDR1 and CDR2 (germline): SEHNR, FQNEAQ (reference sequence). This CDR3 reads CASSLESSGGAKSTDTQYF. The CDR3 DNA reads TGTGCCAGCAGCCTCGAATCGAGCGGGGGGGCCAAAAGCACAGATACGCAGTATTTT.

This clone was found a few times. This chain links TRBV5-6 with TRBJ2-1; unclear D gene. Trimming shortened V by 4 bases and J by 6 bases, and 8 bases separated the two germline ends. From germline, CDR1 is SGHDT and CDR2 YYEEEE. This CDR3 region has 12 residues. The CDR3 loop is CASSPGPNEQFF. The CDR3 nucleotides read TGTGCCAGCAGCCCCGGCCCCAATGAGCAGTTCTTC.

The chain links TRBV29-1 to TRBJ2-5, with 8 bases identical to TRBD1. Germline V gene data show CDR1 as SQVTM and CDR2 as ANQGSEA. There are 14 residues in the CDR3. J lost 3 bases, V lost 3 bases, and 6 bases had no gene match. The CDR3 nucleotides are TGCAGCGTTGACACGGGACAGGTAGAAGAGACCCAGTACTTC. Encoded protein: CSVDTGQVEETQYF.

This chain uses TRBV18 with TRBJ2-3, with D possibly being TRBD2 (7 bases). Germline-derived CDR1 and CDR2 are KGHSH and LQKENI. Trimming pared 2 bases from V and 5 bases from J, leaving 17 bases between. This CDR3 region has 16 residues. In DNA, the CDR3 is TGTGCCAGCTCACCAATGGCGGGGGCGATTGGAGATACGCAGTATTTT. It yields the protein CASSPMAGAIGDTQYF.